The 5 T cell receptor beta chains below all came from one sample that was sequenced in a study of beta chain features in type 1 diabetes. What was sequenced were expressed TCRB transcripts, since all of the isolated RNA had been reverse transcribed. The repertoire was sequenced with immunoSEQ multiplex PCR; TCRdb's copy has only in-frame clones and lacks some. Of fewer than 650,000 clones detected, around 16% appear once; the ten largest clones hold about 0.087%. Sequenced: naive CD4+ T cells from blood. These TCRs come from a man younger than 35 in good health.

This chain's CDR3 is CASSLHIGTSGGNEQFF. The CDR3 coding sequence is TGCGCCAGCAGCCTACATATAGGGACTAGCGGGGGGAATGAGCAGTTCTTC. This chain uses TRBV4-3 with TRBJ2-1, with 15 nucleotides matching TRBD2. The CDR3 totals 17 residues. V gave up 4 bases and J gave up 7 bases; unmatched junction bases: 8. Germline V gene data show CDR1 as LGHNA and CDR2 as YSLEER.

The J gene is TRBJ2-5, the V gene TRBV19; D gene uncertain. The CDR3 contains 11 residues. V was trimmed by 6 bases and J by 2 bases, leaving 4 bases between them. Germline lookup yields CDR1 LNHDA and CDR2 SQIVND (reference sequence). The CDR3 DNA reads TGTGCCAGTAGCCGTCAAGAGACCCAGTACTTC. Translated, it gives CASSRQETQYF.

The sample holds a few counts of this clone. The rearrangement joins TRBV30 to TRBJ2-4; D perhaps matches TRBD2 (6 bases). Germline V gene lookup returns CDR1 GTSNPN and CDR2 SVGIG (reference sequence). The CDR3 extends over 14 amino acids. Trimming shortened V by 0 bases and J by 0 bases, and 6 bases separated the two germline ends. CDR3 in amino acids: CAWSVGGAKNIQYF. The CDR3 DNA reads TGTGCCTGGAGTGTGGGGGGAGCCAAAAACATTCAGTACTTC. The variable domain in full, completed from reference TRBV30 and TRBJ2-4, reads SQTIHQWPATLVQPVGSPLSLECTVEGTSNPNLYWYRQAAGRGLQLLFYSVGIGQISSEVPQNLSASRPQDRQFILSSKKLLLSDSGFYLCAWSVGGAKNIQYFGAGTRLSVL.

This sequence joins TRBV9 and TRBJ2-2; 12 positions match TRBD2. Germline CDR1 and CDR2: SGDLS and YYNGEE. The CDR3 covers 15 residues. Losses at the gene ends were 3 bases for V and 5 bases for J; bases not matched to a gene: 2. The CDR3 DNA reads TGTGCCAGCAGCGGGACTAGCGGGAAAACCGGGGAGCTGTTTTTT. It yields the protein CASSGTSGKTGELFF.

V gene TRBV2 combines with J gene TRBJ2-1; weak D call: TRBD2 (6 bases). This CDR3 has 15 residues. Germline V CDR1 and CDR2: SNHLY, FYNNEI. Trimming removed 7 bases at V and 0 bases at J, with 13 bases between. The CDR3 spells CASILGDSSYNEQFF. In DNA, the CDR3 is TGTGCCAGCATCCTAGGGGACTCCTCCTACAATGAGCAGTTCTTC.